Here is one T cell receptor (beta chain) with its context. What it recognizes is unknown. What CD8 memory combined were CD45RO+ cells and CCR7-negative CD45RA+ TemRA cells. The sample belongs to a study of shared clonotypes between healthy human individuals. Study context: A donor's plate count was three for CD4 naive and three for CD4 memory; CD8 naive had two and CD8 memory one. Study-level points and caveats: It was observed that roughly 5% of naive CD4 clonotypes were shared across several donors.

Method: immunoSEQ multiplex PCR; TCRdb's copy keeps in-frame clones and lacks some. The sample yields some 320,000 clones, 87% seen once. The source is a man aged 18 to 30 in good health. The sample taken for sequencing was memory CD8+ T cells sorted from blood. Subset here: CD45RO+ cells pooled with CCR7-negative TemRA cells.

As DNA, the CDR3 is TGTGCCAGCCGGGGGCAGCTCCCCTACGAGCAGTACTTC. Its protein is CASRGQLPYEQYF. V is TRBV7-9 and J is TRBJ2-7; D may match TRBD1 or TRBD2 (6 bases each). This CDR3 region has 13 residues. The V end was cut by 8 bases, the J end by 2 bases, with 13 bases between. Germline V CDR1 and CDR2: SEHNR, FQNEAQ (reference sequence).